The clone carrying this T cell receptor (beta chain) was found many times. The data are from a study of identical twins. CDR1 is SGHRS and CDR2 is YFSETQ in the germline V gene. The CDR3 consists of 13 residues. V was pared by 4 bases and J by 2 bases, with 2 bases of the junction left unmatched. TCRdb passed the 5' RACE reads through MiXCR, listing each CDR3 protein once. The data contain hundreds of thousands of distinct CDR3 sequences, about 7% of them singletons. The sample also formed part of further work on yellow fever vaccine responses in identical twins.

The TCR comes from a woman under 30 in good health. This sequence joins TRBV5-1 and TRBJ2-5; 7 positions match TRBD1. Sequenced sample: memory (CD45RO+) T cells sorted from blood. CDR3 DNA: TGCGCCAGCAGCGGGGGACAGCAAGAGACCCAGTACTTC. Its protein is CASSGGQQETQYF.